A selection of T cell receptor beta chains follows, all from one sample in a study of T cell responses to AZD1222 COVID-19 vaccine. Clones were sequenced by immunoSEQ multiplex PCR, and TCRdb holds only the in-frame ones, with some missing. The sample yields about 110,000 clones, about nine tenths seen once. The sample in question was peripheral blood, obtained 28 days after the second AZD1222 dose. These TCRs come from an adult who received the AZD1222 COVID-19 vaccine. Both conserved end residues are part of each CDR3. D genes are given only for firm matches.

v_call d_call cdr3_aa
TRBV5-4 . CASSLAADEQYF
TRBV30 TRBD1 CAWRTGAYEQYF
TRBV29-1 . CSVNRDNNYEQYF
TRBV18 TRBD2 CASSSGTSGSYEQYF
TRBV7-9 TRBD2 CASSLPGLAGGKGGELFF
TRBV7-8 TRBD2 CASSSRNTSGARYEQFF
TRBV9 . CASSGRDSSYEQYF
TRBV12-3/TRBV12-4 . CASSLWVYGYTF
TRBV5-1 TRBD1 CASSLGQGLTLYGYTF
TRBV3-1/TRBV3-2 TRBD2 CASSLLSGTSSYEQYF
TRBV6-1 . CASSEDHRDYGYTF
TRBV9 . CASSVTVLPPLHF
TRBV4-1 . CASSQERQLYGYTF
TRBV19 . CASSLGNSPLHF
TRBV19 . CASSIYQGRDTEAFF
TRBV6-6 . CASSSDISGNTIYF
TRBV19 . CASKPADSYSGNTIYF
TRBV5-1 TRBD1 CASSFRDRGYEQYF
TRBV7-2 . CASTLNRNSYEQYF
TRBV19 . CASSIGGALNQPQHF
TRBV6-5 . CASSQGPNSPLHF
TRBV11-2 . CASSLGHLAYNSPLHF
TRBV28 TRBD1 CASSFTGQGAGTEAFF
TRBV3-1/TRBV3-2 . CASSRGANYGYTF
TRBV6-5 . CASTKGWTNEKLFF
TRBV6-5 TRBD1 CASSQPDRGAYEQYF
TRBV6-2/TRBV6-3 . CASSYGGPGPQHF
TRBV29-1 TRBD1 CSVETGPEQFF
TRBV7-9 TRBD1 CASSLPRTGGQETQYF
TRBV11-2 . CASSLRVGNSPLHF
TRBV12-3/TRBV12-4 . CATKGSYGYTF
TRBV19 . CASSPLSTAIAYEQYF
TRBV12-5 TRBD1 CASGPLGDRGQNEQYF
TRBV28 . CASSLPEGTTDTQYF
TRBV5-1 . CASSLEEGGIQYF
TRBV5-1 . CASSDGGYNYGYTF
TRBV7-6 . CASSLAGFAGPLFTEAFF
TRBV2 . CASTLVSGNTIYF
TRBV5-5 . CASLPGLAKNIQYF
TRBV5-1 . CASSLSGYSGNTIYF
TRBV10-3 . CATWKGVRDEKLFF
TRBV10-3 . CAISERGGNQPQHF
TRBV5-5 TRBD1 CASSPQTGGANTEAFF
TRBV11-3 TRBD1 CASSSGQTAVGELFF
TRBV25-1 TRBD1 CASSEYGTGAYEQYF
TRBV7-2 . CASSPRQGANYGYTF
TRBV7-9 . CASSLGQNTIYF
TRBV7-2 TRBD2 CASSLDGTRVDEQYF
TRBV29-1 . CSVDGENSYGYTF
TRBV15 . CATSREGREQYF
TRBV5-8 TRBD1 CASSQGTGDNQPQHF
TRBV6-5 . CASSSTGLQPQHF
TRBV28 . CASERRLGYTF
TRBV3-1/TRBV3-2 . CASSQGHGRTEAFF
TRBV13 TRBD1 CASSTRTGKYGYTF
TRBV28 . CASSLGRNTGELFF
TRBV7-2 TRBD1 CASSSWTGPQHF
TRBV6-5 TRBD2 CASSSLAGGRDTQYF
TRBV7-2 . CASSLTPTGEQFF